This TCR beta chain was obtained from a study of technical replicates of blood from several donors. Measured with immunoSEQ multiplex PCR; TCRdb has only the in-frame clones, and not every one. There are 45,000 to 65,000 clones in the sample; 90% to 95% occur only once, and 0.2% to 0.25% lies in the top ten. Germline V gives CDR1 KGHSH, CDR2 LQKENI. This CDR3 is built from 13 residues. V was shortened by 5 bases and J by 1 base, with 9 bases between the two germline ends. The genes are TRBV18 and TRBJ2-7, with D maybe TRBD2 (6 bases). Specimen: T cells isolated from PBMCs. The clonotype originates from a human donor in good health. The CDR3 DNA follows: TGTGCCAGCTCAAAGGAGGGTTCCTACGAGCAGTACTTC. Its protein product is CASSKEGSYEQYF. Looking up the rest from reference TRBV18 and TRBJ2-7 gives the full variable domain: NAGVMQNPRHLVRRRGQEARLRCSPMKGHSHVYWYRQLPEEGLKFMVYLQKENIIDESGMPKERFSAEFPKEGPSILRIQQVVRGDSAAYFCASSKEGSYEQYFGPGTRLTVT.